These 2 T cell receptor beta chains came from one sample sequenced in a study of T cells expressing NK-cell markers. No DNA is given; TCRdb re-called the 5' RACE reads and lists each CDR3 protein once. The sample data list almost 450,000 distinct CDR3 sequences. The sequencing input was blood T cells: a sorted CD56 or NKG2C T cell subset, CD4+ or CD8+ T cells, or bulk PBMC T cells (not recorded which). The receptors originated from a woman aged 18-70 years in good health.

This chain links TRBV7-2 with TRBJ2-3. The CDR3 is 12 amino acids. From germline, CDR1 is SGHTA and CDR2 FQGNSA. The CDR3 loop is CASATEPYTQYF.

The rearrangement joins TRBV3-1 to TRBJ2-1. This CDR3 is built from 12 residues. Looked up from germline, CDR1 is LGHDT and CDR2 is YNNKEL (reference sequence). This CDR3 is CASSRINNEQFF.